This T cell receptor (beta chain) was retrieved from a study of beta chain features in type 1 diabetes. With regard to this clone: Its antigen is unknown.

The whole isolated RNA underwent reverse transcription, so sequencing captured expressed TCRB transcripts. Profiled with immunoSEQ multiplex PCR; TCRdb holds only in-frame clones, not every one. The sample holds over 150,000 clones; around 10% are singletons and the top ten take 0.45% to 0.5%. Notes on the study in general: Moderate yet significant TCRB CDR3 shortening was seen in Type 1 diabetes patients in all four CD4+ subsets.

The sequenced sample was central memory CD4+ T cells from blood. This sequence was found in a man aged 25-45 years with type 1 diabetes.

The CDR3, as DNA: TGTGCCAGCAGCCTTCGTAGCGGGAGTATCAACGAGCAGTACTTC. It is translated as CASSLRSGSINEQYF. V usage is TRBV7-9 and J usage is TRBJ2-7; 9 bases align to TRBD2. Germline values: CDR1 SEHNR, CDR2 FQNEAQ (reference sequence). The ends lost 5 bases at V and 5 bases at J; junction bases unmatched: 10. This CDR3 has 15 residues.